One and the same sample provided the 26 T cell receptor beta chains below, sequenced in a study of shared clonotypes between healthy human individuals (TCRdb year 2020). The library was built by means of the immunoSEQ multiplex PCR assay. TCRdb took this table from immuneACCESS and kept in-frame rearrangements with V and J called. Such tables lack part of the clones; where checked against another copy, unresolved V genes explain under half of the gap, and the rest is unexplained. Present in this sample are millions of clones, roughly 96% of which were seen just once. The ten largest account for 0.1% to 0.15% of the sample. Specimen: naive CD4+ T cells sorted from blood. What this sample's cell subset or site label stands for: CD45RA+ positively selected. These receptors were obtained from a man younger than 35 in good health.

V usage is TRBV6-6 and J usage is TRBJ1-5, with 7 bases that match TRBD1. With 6 bases clipped from V and 6 bases from J, the junction kept 11 bases outside the gene matches. The CDR3 sequence is 15 residues long. Germline V lookup: CDR1 MNHNY, CDR2 SVGAGI (reference sequence). The CDR3, as DNA: TGTGCCAGCAGCCCCGGGACAGCCATTGGTCAGCCCCAGCATTTT. It specifies CASSPGTAIGQPQHF.

The rearrangement links TRBV5-6 to TRBJ1-2; no clear D gene. The CDR3 covers 15 residues. The ends were cut back, 2 bases at V and 0 bases at J, with 11 bases in the middle. Per the germline V gene, CDR1 is SGHDT and CDR2 is YYEEEE. CDR3 region: CASSLFDGPNYGYTF. Written as DNA, the CDR3 is TGTGCCAGCAGCTTATTCGACGGACCTAACTATGGCTACACCTTC.

V usage is TRBV10-3 and J usage is TRBJ2-5, with D tentatively TRBD1 (5 bases). This CDR3 has 16 amino acids. Germline V gives CDR1 ENHRY, CDR2 SYGVKD. Trimming left V 0 bases short and J 0 bases short, with 11 bases between. The DNA of the CDR3 is TGTGCCATCAGTGAGTCGGGCAGGGCGAACCAAGAGACCCAGTACTTC. This codes for CAISESGRANQETQYF.

On this clone itself: This specimen includes other DNA sequences encoding the same CDR3. The chain joins TRBV11-2 to TRBJ1-1, with D unresolved. The CDR3 extends over 13 amino acids. Germline V gene lookup returns CDR1 SGHAT and CDR2 FQNNGV. V gave up 5 bases and J gave up 2 bases, with 9 bases separating them. The CDR3 loop is CASSRTGNTEAFF. CDR3 nucleotides: TGTGCCAGCAGCCGGACGGGCAACACTGAAGCTTTCTTT.

Concerning this clone itself: Given a much more abundant clone one base away, this may be a read error. Other DNA sequences within the sample encode an identical CDR3. The chain's CDR3 is CASSLDSNQPQHF. The CDR3 DNA reads TGTGCCAGCAGCTTAGACAGCAATCAGCCCCAGCATTTT. V gene TRBV7-6 combines with J gene TRBJ1-5; D is unresolved. Germline CDR1 SGHVS, CDR2 FNYEAQ. The germline V and J ends were trimmed by 1 base and 1 base, with 2 bases remaining between them. This CDR3 has 13 residues.

The CDR3 bases are TGTGCCAGCAGCAAAAATCCTAGCGGGGAACAATGCTACGAGCAGTACTTC. Translating gives CASSKNPSGEQCYEQYF. The chain couples TRBV21-1 to TRBJ2-7; whether TRBD2, the table's D call, matches the DNA was not checked. TRBV21-1 is a listed pseudogene. The CDR3 contains 17 residues.

This chain connects TRBV4-1 to TRBJ2-5; 10 bases agree with TRBD1. CDR3 length: 14 amino acids. V shed 5 bases, J shed 4 bases, and the junction held 4 bases outside the gene matches. Germline V gene data show CDR1 as MGHRA and CDR2 as YSYEKL. The CDR3, as DNA: TGCGCCAGCAGCGCCCGGGACAGGGGAGAGACCCAGTACTTC. Its protein is CASSARDRGETQYF.

The chain links TRBV7-9 to TRBJ1-1; 7 bases match TRBD1. Germline CDR1 reads SEHNR; CDR2 reads FQNEAQ (reference sequence). V was clipped by 5 bases and J by 11 bases; unmatched bases: 5. CDR3 length: 11 residues. CDR3 loop: CASSDGQAAFF. CDR3 coding DNA: TGTGCCAGCAGCGATGGACAGGCCGCTTTCTTT.

The chain joins TRBV25-1 to TRBJ2-3; a possible D gene is TRBD2 (7 bases). Per the germline V gene, CDR1 is MGHDK and CDR2 is SYGVNS. The CDR3 loop spans 18 amino acids. The V end lost 0 bases, the J end lost 4 bases, and 20 bases lay between the germline ends. CDR3 DNA sequence: TGTGCCAGCAGTGAATACAAGGGGGGCGGGAGAATCGCAGATACGCAGTATTTT. It encodes CASSEYKGGGRIADTQYF.

The chain employs TRBV5-4 and TRBJ2-1, with D tentatively TRBD2 (6 bases). CDR1 SGHNT and CDR2 YYREEE come from the germline V gene (reference sequence). CDR3 length: 15 residues. With 4 bases removed from V and 4 bases from J, the gap between germline ends came to 15 bases. The CDR3 DNA reads as TGTGCCAGCAGCCCGGGAGCGGACTATTACAATGAGCAGTTCTTC. Its translation: CASSPGADYYNEQFF.

This rearrangement joins TRBV9 to TRBJ1-2, with D perhaps matching TRBD1 (5 bases). From germline, CDR1 is SGDLS and CDR2 YYNGEE. The germline V and J ends were trimmed by 3 bases and 2 bases, with 20 bases remaining between them. CDR3 length: 17 amino acids. The CDR3 nucleotides are TGTGCCAGCAGCGAGGGGACTTCTTTAGTAAAAAACTATGGCTACACCTTC. Translated: CASSEGTSLVKNYGYTF. Using reference TRBV9 and TRBJ1-2 for the parts outside the CDR3, the full variable domain is DSGVTQTPKHLITATGQRVTLRCSPRSGDLSVYWYQQSLDQGLQFLIQYYNGEERAKGNILERFSAQQFPDLHSELNLSSLELGDSALYFCASSEGTSLVKNYGYTFGSGTRLTVV.

This rearrangement joins TRBV9 to TRBJ1-4, with 8 nucleotides matching TRBD1. The J segment lost 8 bases and the V segment lost 4 bases, leaving 10 bases of the junction unmatched. The CDR3 is 15 amino acids. Germline CDR1 SGDLS, CDR2 YYNGEE. As DNA, the CDR3 is TGTGCCAGCAGCTCAGAAGGGACAGGCGGAGAAAAACTGTTTTTT. This encodes CASSSEGTGGEKLFF. Looking up the rest from reference TRBV9 and TRBJ1-4 gives the full variable domain: DSGVTQTPKHLITATGQRVTLRCSPRSGDLSVYWYQQSLDQGLQFLIQYYNGEERAKGNILERFSAQQFPDLHSELNLSSLELGDSALYFCASSSEGTGGEKLFFGSGTQLSVL.

Note on this clone: This CDR3 is also generated by other DNA sequences in the sample. This chain links TRBV7-6 with TRBJ2-3; D gene unclear. Germline-derived CDR1 and CDR2 are SGHVS and FNYEAQ. There are 14 residues in the CDR3. The V gene lost 3 bases and the J gene lost 0 bases, with 7 bases spanning the gap. CDR3 coding DNA: TGTGCCAGCAGCTTGACCGCTAGCACAGATACGCAGTATTTT. Its translation: CASSLTASTDTQYF. Based on the CDR3 plus reference TRBV7-6 and TRBJ2-3, the full variable domain is GAGVSQSPRYKVTKRGQDVALRCDPISGHVSLYWYRQALGQGPEFLTYFNYEAQQDKSGLPNDRFSAERPEGSISTLTIQRTEQRDSAMYRCASSLTASTDTQYFGPGTRLTVL.

The genes are TRBV30 and TRBJ1-5; TRBD1 is a possible D gene (5 bases). The length of the CDR3 is 14 residues. The germline V and J ends were trimmed by 1 base and 6 bases, with 13 bases remaining between them. CDR1 is GTSNPN, CDR2 SVGIG, per germline (reference sequence). The CDR3 region is CAWSGQGSIQPQHF. DNA of the CDR3: TGTGCCTGGAGTGGTCAGGGTTCGATTCAGCCCCAGCATTTT.

The CDR3 here is CASSLSLGQSGNTIYF. The DNA for the CDR3 is TGTGCCAGCAGCTTGTCCCTCGGACAGTCTGGAAACACCATATATTTT. The chain links TRBV5-4 to TRBJ1-3, with D tentatively TRBD1 (6 bases). The germline V and J ends were trimmed by 1 base and 1 base, with 12 bases remaining between them. CDR3 size: 16 residues. Per germline, CDR1 SGHNT and CDR2 YYREEE (reference sequence).

In nucleotides, the CDR3 is TGTGCCAGCGGGTCTCCCAGGGTCGGGGAGACCCAGTACTTC. It yields the protein CASGSPRVGETQYF. The rearrangement links TRBV27 to TRBJ2-5; D is possibly TRBD1 (5 bases). The CDR3 runs 14 residues. The V end was cut by 8 bases, the J end by 5 bases, with 18 bases between. Germline V CDR1 and CDR2: MNHEY, SMNVEV (reference sequence).

The J gene is TRBJ2-7, the V gene TRBV11-2; TRBD2 matches at 9 bases. Germline values: CDR1 SGHAT, CDR2 FQNNGV. J was trimmed by 6 bases and V by 3 bases; bases with no gene match: 3. The CDR3 consists of 13 residues. CDR3 sequence reads: CASSFSGRGEQYF. The CDR3 nucleotides read TGTGCCAGCAGCTTTAGCGGGAGAGGCGAGCAGTACTTC. Complete variable domain (other parts from reference TRBV11-2 and TRBJ2-7): EAGVAQSPRYKIIEKRQSVAFWCNPISGHATLYWYQQILGQGPKLLIQFQNNGVVDDSQLPKDRFSAERLKGVDSTLKIQPAKLEDSAVYLCASSFSGRGEQYFGPGTRLTVT.

The rearrangement links TRBV21-1 to TRBJ2-4; the table's TRBD1 call for D was not verified on the DNA. TRBV21-1 is deemed a pseudogene. The CDR3 spans 14 residues. The CDR3 bases are TGTGCCAGCAGCAATAAACAGGGCAAAAACATTCAGTACTTC. Amino acid sequence: CASSNKQGKNIQYF.

The chain employs TRBV13 and TRBJ2-7; perhaps TRBD1 as D (7 bases). CDR1 and CDR2 from the germline V gene are PRHDT and FYEKMQ (reference sequence). The CDR3 extends over 14 amino acids. V lost 2 bases to trimming and J lost 0 bases, with 8 bases between them. CDR3 region: CASSLQGGSYEQYF. The CDR3 coding sequence is TGTGCCAGCAGCTTACAGGGGGGCTCCTACGAGCAGTACTTC.

In this sample, this clone turned up once. The chain employs TRBV6-5 and TRBJ2-3, with 8 bases lining up with TRBD1. The CDR3 is made up of 16 amino acids. J lost 2 bases, V lost 0 bases, and 4 bases had no gene match. The germline gives CDR1 MNHEY, CDR2 SVGAGI. This CDR3 is CASSYSGTGPTDTQYF. The CDR3 region has the DNA TGTGCCAGCAGTTACTCCGGGACAGGACCCACAGATACGCAGTATTTT.

This clone is a singleton in its sample. This chain connects TRBV6-5 to TRBJ1-5, with D perhaps matching TRBD1 (5 bases). The ends were cut back, 7 bases at V and 0 bases at J, with 13 bases in the middle. This CDR3 is built from 15 residues. Germline assignment: CDR1 MNHEY and CDR2 SVGAGI. CDR3 amino acids: CASKGDSASNQPQHF. DNA for the CDR3: TGTGCCAGCAAGGGAGACAGTGCTAGCAATCAGCCCCAGCATTTT.

The gene calls are TRBV5-6 and TRBJ1-4; perhaps TRBD1 as D (6 bases). V lost 1 base and J 6 bases, leaving 13 bases between the germline ends. CDR3 length: 15 residues. Germline CDR1 reads SGHDT; CDR2 reads YYEEEE. CDR3 sequence (DNA): TGTGCCAGCAGCTTGTACACAGGGAAGGATGAAAAACTGTTTTTT. Protein sequence: CASSLYTGKDEKLFF.

The CDR3 protein is CAWSVPTDSSPLHF. The CDR3 DNA is TGTGCCTGGAGTGTACCAACAGATAGTTCACCCCTCCACTTT. J is TRBJ1-6 and V is TRBV30; D remains ambiguous. CDR1 GTSNPN and CDR2 SVGIG come from the germline V gene (reference sequence). This CDR3 region has 14 residues. V shed 0 bases and J shed 9 bases, with 12 bases lying between them.

This sequence joins TRBV6-1 and TRBJ1-2; tentatively, D is TRBD1 (6 bases). This CDR3 has 15 amino acids. V lost 2 bases, J lost 1 base, and 11 bases lay in between. In germline, CDR1 is MNHNS, CDR2 SASEGT. This chain's CDR3 is CASSESGHFNYGYTF. The DNA for the CDR3 is TGTGCCAGCAGTGAATCGGGACACTTTAACTATGGCTACACCTTC.

The chain links TRBV28 to TRBJ1-1, with D hard to call. Germline CDR1 is MDHEN and CDR2 is SYDVKM. The CDR3 totals 13 residues. V lost 6 bases and J 1 base, leaving 9 bases between the germline ends. CDR3 in amino acids: CASSPLRNTEAFF. The CDR3 region has the DNA TGTGCCAGCAGCCCCTTACGGAACACTGAAGCTTTCTTT.

V and J are TRBV5-1 and TRBJ2-2, with 10 bases lining up with TRBD2. The germline CDR1 and CDR2 sequences are SGHRS and YFSETQ. Germline trimming cut 4 bases from V and 2 bases from J; bases unmatched to any gene: 5. This CDR3 is 16 amino acids long. The CDR3 DNA reads TGCGCCAGCAGCCCCATAGCGGGGGGTAACACCGGGGAGCTGTTTTTT. Protein sequence: CASSPIAGGNTGELFF.